The 12 T cell receptor beta chains in this list originate from one sample, sequenced in a study of PD-1 blockade in classical Hodgkin lymphoma. With no exception, relapse followed autologous stem cell transplantation in all patients, and brentuximab vedotin exposure varied. The repertoire was sequenced with immunoSEQ multiplex PCR; TCRdb's copy has only in-frame clones and lacks some. This table holds 30,000 to 35,000 clones, roughly 80% found once. Sequencing was performed on peripheral blood mononuclear cells (PBMCs), taken at baseline. The receptors come from a human donor with classical Hodgkin lymphoma.

The chain employs TRBV7-3 and TRBJ1-2; weak D call: TRBD1 (6 bases). Germline values: CDR1 SGHTA, CDR2 FQGTGA. Trimming stripped 2 bases from V and 3 bases from J, with 19 bases between. The CDR3 sequence is 17 residues long. The CDR3 protein is CASSLEYGGADDYGYTF. DNA for the CDR3: TGTGCCAGCAGCTTAGAATACGGGGGCGCTGATGACTATGGCTACACCTTC.

In the case of this clone: One junction end does not reproduce the germline sequence, and a read error may be involved. The chain couples TRBV7-7 to TRBJ2-6; 7 bases map to TRBD1. This CDR3 has 16 amino acids. CDR1 is SSHAT and CDR2 is FNYEAQ in the germline V gene (reference sequence). The CDR3 nucleotides are TGTGCTAGCAGCTCAACAGGGGTCTCTGGGGCCAACGTCCTGACTTTC. Amino acid sequence: CASSSTGVSGANVLTF.

CDR3 coding DNA: TGTGCCAGCAGAGGTACAGGGGAAAACACTGAAGCTTTCTTT. This gives the protein CASRGTGENTEAFF. The V call is TRBV27, the J call TRBJ1-1; TRBD1 matches 7 bases. The CDR3 sequence is 14 residues long. CDR1 is MNHEY and CDR2 is SMNVEV in the germline V gene (reference sequence). J lost 2 bases, V lost 6 bases, and 6 bases had no gene match.

The chain uses TRBV7-3 and TRBJ2-2, with TRBD1 matching over 10 bases. V trimming: 3 bases; J trimming: 5 bases; junction bases outside the gene matches: 0. Germline CDR1 reads SGHTA; CDR2 reads FQGTGA. The CDR3 runs 14 residues. Written as DNA, the CDR3 is TGTGCCAGCAGCTTGGGACAGGGGACCGGGGAGCTGTTTTTT. It yields the protein CASSLGQGTGELFF.

The chain links TRBV2 to TRBJ2-3; 8 nucleotides match TRBD2. From germline, CDR1 is SNHLY and CDR2 FYNNEI. The CDR3 extends over 16 amino acids. V was pared by 6 bases and J by 1 base, with 9 bases of the junction left unmatched. The CDR3 reads CASRDSSGSGTDTQYF. DNA for the CDR3: TGTGCCAGCAGGGACTCCAGCGGGAGTGGCACAGATACGCAGTATTTT.

The chain carries TRBV27 and TRBJ2-3, with D possibly matching TRBD2 (5 bases). Germline CDR1 reads MNHEY; CDR2 reads SMNVEV (reference sequence). The CDR3 length is 15 residues. Trimming shortened V by 4 bases and J by 0 bases, and 11 bases separated the two germline ends. CDR3 nucleotide sequence: TGTGCCAGCAGTTCTCGAGGACTCAGCACAGATACGCAGTATTTT. Translated: CASSSRGLSTDTQYF.

V usage is TRBV6-5 and J usage is TRBJ1-1; perhaps TRBD1 as D (5 bases). CDR1 is MNHEY, CDR2 SVGAGI, per germline. V was pared by 4 bases and J by 5 bases, with 14 bases between. CDR3 length: 14 residues. The CDR3 DNA reads TGTGCCAGCAGTTCCCAAGAGGGGTTGACTGAAGCTTTCTTT. Its protein product is CASSSQEGLTEAFF.

The chain combines TRBV15 with TRBJ1-6; D remains unclear. Trimming left V 5 bases short and J 7 bases short, with 9 bases between. This CDR3 has 13 amino acids. Germline V gene sequence: CDR1 LNHNV, CDR2 YYDKDF (reference sequence). As DNA, the CDR3 is TGTGCCACCAGCGGGCTACTGAATTCACCCCTCCACTTT. Translation: CATSGLLNSPLHF.

The V and J genes are TRBV5-8 and TRBJ2-7; D unclear. There are 11 residues in the CDR3. CDR1 SGHTS and CDR2 YDEGEE come from the germline V gene. V lost 2 bases, J lost 3 bases, and 3 bases lay in between. The CDR3 DNA reads as TGTGCCAGCAGCTTCCGCTACGAGCAGTACTTC. It specifies CASSFRYEQYF.

The chain uses TRBV13 and TRBJ1-4; no reliable D call. There are 14 residues in the CDR3. Germline CDR1 reads PRHDT; CDR2 reads FYEKMQ (reference sequence). Trimming removed 3 bases at V and 8 bases at J, with 13 bases between. The CDR3 DNA is TGTGCCAGCAGCTTTGGTTTAAAGGGAGAAAAACTGTTTTTT. Translating gives CASSFGLKGEKLFF. Based on the CDR3 plus reference TRBV13 and TRBJ1-4, the full variable domain is AAGVIQSPRHLIKEKRETATLKCYPIPRHDTVYWYQQGPGQDPQFLISFYEKMQSDKGSIPDRFSAQQFSDYHSELNMSSLELGDSALYFCASSFGLKGEKLFFGSGTQLSVL.

By sample share, this clone is medium-sized. The V gene is TRBV7-8, the J gene TRBJ2-7; D is undetermined. V lost 5 bases, J lost 3 bases, and 5 bases lay in between. This CDR3 comprises 11 residues. The V gene's germline CDR1 is SGHVS and CDR2 FQNEAQ. The chain's CDR3 is CASSVDYEQYF. The CDR3 coding sequence is TGTGCCAGCAGCGTAGACTACGAGCAGTACTTC.

The V and J genes are TRBV27 and TRBJ1-4; no clear D gene. V was clipped by 2 bases and J by 7 bases, with 11 bases between them. The germline gives CDR1 MNHEY, CDR2 SMNVEV (reference sequence). The length of the CDR3 is 14 residues. For the CDR3, the DNA is TGTGCCAGCAGTTTAACGGGGTTGGGTGAAAAACTGTTTTTT. Translated: CASSLTGLGEKLFF.